The entry below describes one T cell receptor beta chain. Germline V CDR1 and CDR2: DFQATT, SNEGSKA (reference sequence). The CDR3 consists of 15 residues. The V gene end was trimmed by 3 bases and the J gene end by 5 bases; junction bases not matched to a gene: 9. The record originates from a study of blood T cell repertoires in COVID-19. Study at large: Specimens from acute and convalescent COVID-19 originated in the United States, Italy and Spain.

Authors' data handling: Scientists estimated how many nucleated cells there were by amplifying reference gene primers. Assay: immunoSEQ multiplex PCR; the TCRdb copy retains only in-frame clones and omits some. V and J calls and clone size are those listed in that table; D and trimming were worked out from the DNA. Of under 200,000 clones in the sample, about four fifths were seen once. This clonotype was obtained from a man between 40 and 49 years old who had recovered from COVID-19. This chain joins TRBV20-1 and TRBJ2-3; 9 nucleotides agree with TRBD2. Sequenced sample: peripheral blood. The chain's CDR3 is CSASDRGLAQDTQYF. As DNA, the CDR3 is TGCAGTGCTAGTGATCGGGGACTAGCCCAAGATACGCAGTATTTT.